Sequencing of this T cell receptor (beta chain) was carried out in a study of T cells in Graves' hyperthyroidism and ophthalmopathy. Study-wide results and limits: The authors' 13 V-J model separated ophthalmopathy from stable hyperthyroidism.

The PBMCs had their origin in 10 ml of fresh peripheral blood. The CDR3 is 15 amino acids. Germline CDR1 reads MNHEY; CDR2 reads SMNVEV (reference sequence). V dropped 3 bases and J dropped 2 bases, with 14 bases sitting between them. This clonotype was recorded at least ten times. The antigen remains undetermined. The TCR beta CDR3 regions underwent amplification using RNA transcripts as the source. HTBI primers drove first-round RT-PCR of the TCR CDR3. TCRdb reprocessed the multiplex PCR reads via MiXCR and lists one record per CDR3 protein. The repertoire holds about 600,000 distinct CDR3 sequences, with approximately 15% as singletons.

The gene calls are TRBV27 and TRBJ2-7; possible D gene TRBD1, 5 bases. Sequencing was carried out using blood. This TCR was recovered from a woman aged 40 to 50 with Graves' ophthalmopathy. The CDR3 reads CASSFIDSSPYEQYF. The CDR3 nucleotides are TGTGCCAGCAGTTTTATCGACAGTTCCCCCTACGAGCAGTACTTC.